These 29 T cell receptor beta chains were sequenced from one sample in a study of beta chain features in type 1 diabetes. The whole isolated RNA underwent reverse transcription, so sequencing captured expressed TCRB transcripts. The repertoire was sequenced with immunoSEQ multiplex PCR; TCRdb's copy has only in-frame clones and lacks some. The sample has 200,000 to 250,000 clones; roughly 70% are singletons. Sequenced material: naive CD4+ T cells from blood. All receptors derive from a man aged 30 to 39 in good health.

The chain employs TRBV5-1 and TRBJ2-7; D is possibly TRBD2 (6 bases). This CDR3 spans 15 amino acids. CDR1 and CDR2 from the germline V gene are SGHRS and YFSETQ. Trimming took 1 base from V and 0 from J, leaving 11 bases between them. The CDR3 nucleotides read TGCGCCAGCAGCTTGAGCGCGGGATACTCCTACGAGCAGTACTTC. Protein product: CASSLSAGYSYEQYF.

This clone came up once. This CDR3 reads CASSLGTGITDTQYF. CDR3 DNA sequence: TGCGCCAGCAGCTTGGGGACAGGGATCACAGATACGCAGTATTTT. V usage is TRBV5-1 and J usage is TRBJ2-3, with 8 bases identical to TRBD1. Germline CDR1 and CDR2: SGHRS and YFSETQ. J was trimmed by 2 bases and V by 0 bases; bases with no gene match: 2. The CDR3 extends over 15 amino acids.

The chain links TRBV4-3 to TRBJ2-1; TRBD1 aligns across 8 bases. The trim removed 2 bases at V and 4 bases at J, leaving 1 base unmatched. The CDR3 has 14 residues. The germline CDR1 and CDR2 sequences are LGHNA and YSLEER. CDR3 amino acids: CASSQNRGYNEQFF. In nucleotides, the CDR3 is TGCGCCAGCAGCCAAAACAGGGGGTACAATGAGCAGTTCTTC.

CDR3 protein: CASSDRGQGGEGYTF. CDR3 nucleotides: TGTGCCAGCAGTGACCGGGGACAGGGAGGGGAAGGCTACACCTTC. J is TRBJ1-2 and V is TRBV25-1; TRBD1 matches 9 bases. The V segment lost 3 bases and the J segment 8 bases; nucleotides outside the gene matches: 10. Germline lookup yields CDR1 MGHDK and CDR2 SYGVNS. CDR3 length equals 15 residues.

CDR3 DNA: TGCAGCGTTGGGGACTTCTCTGGGGCCAACGTCCTGACTTTC. The encoded protein is CSVGDFSGANVLTF. This chain uses TRBV29-1 with TRBJ2-6; TRBD2 might be the D (6 bases). CDR1 is SQVTM and CDR2 is ANQGSEA in the germline V gene. This CDR3 is built from 14 residues. V lost 4 bases and J lost 0, with 7 bases in between.

This CDR3 is CASSPSVGETQYF. CDR3 coding DNA: TGTGCCAGCAGCCCCTCGGTTGGGGAGACCCAGTACTTC. V usage is TRBV7-2 and J usage is TRBJ2-5; D not resolved. The germline gives CDR1 SGHTA, CDR2 FQGNSA. CDR3 size: 13 residues. The V end was cut by 5 bases, the J end by 5 bases, with 12 bases between. Full variable domain (remainder filled in from reference TRBV7-2 and TRBJ2-5): GAGVSQSPSNKVTEKGKDVELRCDPISGHTALYWYRQSLGQGLEFLIYFQGNSAPDKSGLPSDRFSAERTGGSVSTLTIQRTQQEDSAVYLCASSPSVGETQYFGPGTRLLVL.

The V gene is TRBV5-1, the J gene TRBJ2-2; D call uncertain. The CDR3 totals 12 residues. V lost 0 bases to trimming and J lost 8 bases, with 5 bases between them. CDR1 and CDR2 (germline): SGHRS, YFSETQ. The CDR3 here is CASSLGRGELFF. For the CDR3, the DNA is TGCGCCAGCAGCTTGGGCCGTGGGGAGCTGTTTTTT.

The chain links TRBV18 to TRBJ2-7, with D possibly matching TRBD2 (5 bases). CDR1 is KGHSH and CDR2 is LQKENI in the germline V gene. The ends were cut back, 3 bases at V and 2 bases at J, with 5 bases in the middle. This CDR3 comprises 12 residues. The CDR3 region has the DNA TGTGCCAGCTCACCGACTACCTACGAGCAGTACTTC. As protein: CASSPTTYEQYF.

The chain recombines TRBV11-2 with TRBJ2-1; TRBD2 matches 7 bases. The CDR3 loop spans 15 amino acids. In germline, CDR1 is SGHAT, CDR2 FQNNGV. V shed 5 bases, J shed 1 base, and the junction held 5 bases outside the gene matches. The CDR3 DNA follows: TGTGCCAGCAGCCACGGGGGGAGGTCCTACAATGAGCAGTTCTTC. Its translation is CASSHGGRSYNEQFF.

V gene TRBV29-1 combines with J gene TRBJ2-2; D is unclear. The CDR3 loop spans 12 amino acids. Germline V CDR1 and CDR2: SQVTM, ANQGSEA. V gave up 4 bases and J gave up 7 bases, with 10 bases separating them. The CDR3 reads CSVAWTGGELFF. In DNA form, the CDR3 reads TGCAGCGTTGCATGGACGGGCGGGGAGCTGTTTTTT.

V gene TRBV20-1 combines with J gene TRBJ2-5; 7 bases align to TRBD2. The germline CDR1 and CDR2 sequences are DFQATT and SNEGSKA (reference sequence). The CDR3 consists of 11 residues. Germline trimming cut 2 bases from V and 14 bases from J; bases unmatched to any gene: 8. The CDR3 spells CSARSSGTTYF. The CDR3 coding sequence is TGCAGTGCTAGATCCTCCGGGACTACCTACTTC.

The chain couples TRBV11-2 to TRBJ2-7; 7 bases align to TRBD1. The CDR3 totals 14 residues. Losses at the gene ends were 5 bases for V and 0 bases for J; bases not matched to a gene: 4. CDR1 is SGHAT, CDR2 FQNNGV, per germline. For the CDR3, the DNA is TGTGCCAGCAGCCACACAGGGGACTCCTACGAGCAGTACTTC. Translated: CASSHTGDSYEQYF.

CDR3 coding DNA: TGTGCCAGCAGCTTCCCTCCGATTACTGAGCAGTTCTTC. Residues: CASSFPPITEQFF. The rearrangement joins TRBV7-9 to TRBJ2-1; D uncertain. The ends were cut back, 3 bases at V and 9 bases at J, with 12 bases in the middle. Germline CDR1 and CDR2: SEHNR and FQNEAQ (reference sequence). This CDR3 is built from 13 residues.

This clone was observed a single time. This rearrangement joins TRBV7-2 to TRBJ2-5; 9 bases map to TRBD2. Germline trimming cut 3 bases from V and 1 base from J; bases unmatched to any gene: 3. Looked up from germline, CDR1 is SGHTA and CDR2 is FQGNSA. The CDR3 is 15 amino acids. CDR3 residues: CASSFLAGFQETQYF. Written as DNA, the CDR3 is TGTGCCAGCAGCTTCCTAGCGGGGTTCCAAGAGACCCAGTACTTC.

The rearrangement uses TRBV7-2 and TRBJ1-1; 8 bases are shared with TRBD1. In germline, CDR1 is SGHTA, CDR2 FQGNSA. This CDR3 contains 16 residues. The trim removed 7 bases at V and 0 bases at J, leaving 10 bases unmatched. CDR3 DNA: TGTGCCAGCAACCGCCGGGACAGGCCCCTGAACACTGAAGCTTTCTTT. This translates into CASNRRDRPLNTEAFF.

The rearrangement uses TRBV29-1 and TRBJ1-1; TRBD1 is a possible D gene (5 bases). Germline-derived CDR1 and CDR2 are SQVTM and ANQGSEA. The CDR3 contains 14 residues. Trimming took 4 bases from V and 0 from J, leaving 12 bases between them. The DNA for the CDR3 is TGCAGCGTTGTCAGGGAAATGATGAACACTGAAGCTTTCTTT. It encodes CSVVREMMNTEAFF.

The chain uses TRBV14 and TRBJ2-1; tentative D call: TRBD2 (5 bases). Germline V gene data show CDR1 as SGHDN and CDR2 as FVKESK. The ends were cut back, 1 base at V and 2 bases at J, with 9 bases in the middle. The CDR3 loop spans 15 amino acids. The CDR3 DNA follows: TGTGCCAGCAGCCAAGTTTCTAGCCCCTACAATGAGCAGTTCTTC. Its translation is CASSQVSSPYNEQFF.

The sample holds a few counts of this clone. V is TRBV20-1 and J is TRBJ1-2, with D perhaps matching TRBD1 (5 bases). Germline-derived CDR1 and CDR2 are DFQATT and SNEGSKA (reference sequence). V was shortened by 6 bases and J by 5 bases, with 7 bases between the two germline ends. The length of the CDR3 is 10 residues. CDR3 region: CSAGEYGYTF. Written as DNA, the CDR3 is TGCAGTGCAGGGGAATATGGCTACACCTTC.

This CDR3 reads CSAGDRVEQYF. For the CDR3, the DNA is TGCAGCGCCGGGGACAGGGTGGAGCAGTACTTC. The chain employs TRBV29-1 and TRBJ2-7; 9 bases match TRBD1. Germline CDR1 and CDR2: SQVTM and ANQGSEA. Trimming removed 7 bases from V and 7 bases from J; junction bases left unmatched: 5. This CDR3 is 11 amino acids long.

The chain recombines TRBV7-9 with TRBJ2-7; 14 bases align to TRBD2. The CDR3 is 17 amino acids. CDR1 and CDR2 (germline): SEHNR, FQNEAQ (reference sequence). V was pared by 5 bases and J by 2 bases, with 8 bases of the junction left unmatched. The CDR3 loop reads CASSPGTSGRGPYEQYF. The CDR3 DNA is TGTGCCAGCAGCCCTGGGACTAGCGGGAGAGGGCCCTACGAGCAGTACTTC.

The chain combines TRBV25-1 with TRBJ2-1; D gene uncertain. The length of the CDR3 is 16 residues. Germline loops: CDR1 MGHDK, CDR2 SYGVNS. The ends were cut back, 0 bases at V and 4 bases at J, with 13 bases in the middle. CDR3: CASSEYYGSSYNEQFF. The CDR3 coding sequence is TGTGCCAGCAGTGAATATTACGGGTCCTCATACAATGAGCAGTTCTTC.

This chain links TRBV5-1 with TRBJ2-1, with D unclear. Trimming removed 1 base at V and 0 bases at J, with 5 bases between. Germline V CDR1 and CDR2: SGHRS, YFSETQ. CDR3 length equals 14 residues. The CDR3 loop reads CASSLKDSYNEQFF. The CDR3 DNA is TGCGCCAGCAGCTTGAAGGACTCCTACAATGAGCAGTTCTTC. Supplemented by reference TRBV5-1 and TRBJ2-1, the full variable domain reads KAGVTQTPRYLIKTRGQQVTLSCSPISGHRSVSWYQQTPGQGLQFLFEYFSETQRNKGNFPGRFSGRQFSNSRSEMNVSTLELGDSALYLCASSLKDSYNEQFFGPGTRLTVL.

J is TRBJ2-1 and V is TRBV19; D tentatively reads TRBD1 or TRBD2 (5 bases each). Per germline, CDR1 LNHDA and CDR2 SQIVND (reference sequence). The CDR3 has 15 residues. Trimming left V 3 bases short and J 9 bases short, with 18 bases between. CDR3: CASSIRDGGSGEQFF. CDR3 DNA sequence: TGTGCCAGTAGTATCCGGGACGGTGGTTCGGGTGAGCAGTTCTTC.

The chain uses TRBV7-2 and TRBJ2-5; unclear D gene. Germline CDR1 reads SGHTA; CDR2 reads FQGNSA. V was trimmed by 2 bases and J by 8 bases, leaving 15 bases between them. This CDR3 comprises 14 residues. The CDR3 nucleotides read TGTGCCAGCAGCTTATCACCTCTCATCGATACCCAGTACTTC. Protein sequence: CASSLSPLIDTQYF. Variable domain in full (rest from reference TRBV7-2 and TRBJ2-5): GAGVSQSPSNKVTEKGKDVELRCDPISGHTALYWYRQSLGQGLEFLIYFQGNSAPDKSGLPSDRFSAERTGGSVSTLTIQRTQQEDSAVYLCASSLSPLIDTQYFGPGTRLLVL.

V is TRBV30 and J is TRBJ2-7; 7 bases are shared with TRBD2. Germline V gives CDR1 GTSNPN, CDR2 SVGIG (reference sequence). The CDR3 runs 14 residues. V was pared by 3 bases and J by 2 bases, with 7 bases of the junction left unmatched. The CDR3: CAWRRASGTYEQYF. DNA for the CDR3: TGTGCCTGGAGGAGGGCTAGCGGAACCTACGAGCAGTACTTC.

This chain connects TRBV30 to TRBJ2-7; D not certain. The CDR3 runs to 13 residues. Germline V gene sequence: CDR1 GTSNPN, CDR2 SVGIG (reference sequence). The V end was cut by 2 bases, the J end by 9 bases, with 17 bases between. As DNA, the CDR3 is TGTGCCTGGAGTCCCTCGACTGGCCTAGTGCAGTACTTC. This encodes CAWSPSTGLVQYF.

As to this clone: Sequence at one end of the junction differs from germline and may be a read error. The chain uses TRBV29-1 and TRBJ2-1; D perhaps matches TRBD1 (5 bases). The germline gives CDR1 SQVTM, CDR2 ANQGSEA. This CDR3 spans 15 amino acids. The CDR3 DNA reads as TGCAGCGTGGATGGTGGACACGGGTCCTTCAATGAGCAGTTCTTC. Amino acids: CSVDGGHGSFNEQFF.

This clone was seen a few times. The chain recombines TRBV4-1 with TRBJ2-7; no reliable D call. This CDR3 has 16 amino acids. Trimming took 2 bases from V and 5 from J, leaving 19 bases between them. Per the germline V gene, CDR1 is MGHRA and CDR2 is YSYEKL. This CDR3 reads CASSQRSGVMIHEQYF. The CDR3 DNA follows: TGCGCCAGCAGCCAAAGGAGTGGTGTAATGATTCACGAGCAGTACTTC.

This rearrangement joins TRBV10-3 to TRBJ2-5; D is possibly TRBD1 or TRBD2 (5 bases each). Per the germline V gene, CDR1 is ENHRY and CDR2 is SYGVKD. Deletions cut 3 bases from V and 5 bases from J, with 19 bases between. CDR3 length: 16 amino acids. DNA for the CDR3: TGTGCCATCAGTGAACGAGGGGCCACAACGGGGGAGACCCAGTACTTC. Its protein product is CAISERGATTGETQYF.